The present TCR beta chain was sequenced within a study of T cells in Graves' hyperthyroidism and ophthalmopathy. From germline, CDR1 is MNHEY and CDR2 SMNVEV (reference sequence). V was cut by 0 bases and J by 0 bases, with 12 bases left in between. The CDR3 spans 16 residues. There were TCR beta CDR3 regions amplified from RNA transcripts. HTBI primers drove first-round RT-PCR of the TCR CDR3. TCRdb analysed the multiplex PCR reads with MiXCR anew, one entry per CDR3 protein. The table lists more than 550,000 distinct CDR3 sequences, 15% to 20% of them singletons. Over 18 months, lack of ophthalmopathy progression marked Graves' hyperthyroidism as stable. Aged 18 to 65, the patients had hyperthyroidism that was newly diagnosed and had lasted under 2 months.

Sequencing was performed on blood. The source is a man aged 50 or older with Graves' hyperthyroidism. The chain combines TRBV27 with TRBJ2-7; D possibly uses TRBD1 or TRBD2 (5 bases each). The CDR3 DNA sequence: TGTGCCAGCAGTTTATCCGTCGGGGCCAGCTCCTACGAGCAGTACTTC. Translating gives CASSLSVGASSYEQYF.